This TCR beta chain was retrieved from a study of shared clonotypes between healthy human individuals (dated by TCRdb to 2018 to 2020). Turning to the overall study: The cohort included a few men and a couple of women between 18 and 49 years of age. Libraries were prepared and TCR repertoires were sequenced by different laboratories using diverse techniques, in order to increase sequencing depth and limit assay-specific biases. To estimate repertoire size and how much clonotypes are shared between individuals, the study performed deep sequencing of blood TCR repertoires from roughly five healthy adults. Per donor, three plates each were used for CD4 naive and CD4 memory, two for CD8 naive, and one for CD8 memory. Leukapheresis yielded between about 0.85 and 10 billion PBMCs per donor. The investigation overall reported the following: Incomplete sequencing was indicated by rarefaction of sorted-subset datasets, despite the large sequencing depth. Only blood was sampled, and tissue TCR repertoires likely differ from those in blood. The small number of donors limited the genetic and exposure-history diversity represented. Sharing across a few donors was observed for around 4.8% of naive CD4, 3.5% of naive CD8, roughly 2.4% of memory CD4, and roughly 0.43% of memory CD8 clonotypes. Larger estimated clonotype richness was generally found for naive subsets than for memory subsets. Based on pairwise subsampling, the degree of clonotype sharing among donors was expected to be affected by sequencing depth. Compared with non-shared clonotypes, the clonotypes found in all four sorted-subset donors had higher generation probabilities.

With respect to this clone: Its specific antigen is unknown. Base qualities are not recorded, but no much larger clone differs from it by a single base.

Healthy HIV-negative adults with no recently reported acute infections or vaccinations were included as donors. Every donor was a Caucasian adult residing in Nashville, Tennessee, USA. CD4+ T cells were enriched by magnetic negative selection; naive cells were then positively selected on CD45RA, and the negative fraction formed the memory subset. Blood was collected by leukapheresis, and PBMCs were isolated by Ficoll-Histopaque density gradient centrifugation and then cryopreserved in liquid nitrogen vapor phase. Analytical flow cytometry was used to check the purity and quantity of each magnetically sorted T cell population. From each sorted fraction, genomic DNA was isolated and quantified by UV absorbance on a Nanodrop 2000c. TCR CDR3 regions were amplified from genomic DNA by multiplex PCR using the deep immunoSEQ assay. Genomic DNA extracted from each cell subset was distributed evenly over all wells of several immunoSEQ 96-well plates, and each plate served as one replicate. For sorted subsets, each replicate PCR was loaded with roughly 0.2 ug genomic DNA, equivalent to about 30,000 T cell genomes. Purified libraries were measured with a Qubit 3.0 fluorometer, size-checked on a Bioanalyzer 2100, and measured again with the KAPA Library Quantification kit. Every immunoSEQ 96-well plate was sequenced on a dedicated single-read 150-cycle Illumina NextSeq 550 flow cell. The paper's data handling went like this. Because the immunoSEQ output included only junctional sequences and no quality scores, the filtering could not be the same as the filtering used for full-length reads. Sequences were annotated with PyIR, a Python wrapper for IgBLAST v1.9, using IMGT germline references to assign V/J genes and CDR3. Reads with weak V/J assignments (E-value above 1e-6), missing CDR3, stop codons, out-of-frame junctions, or ambiguous translated residues were removed. V3J clonotypes were defined as sequences sharing the same inferred V gene, J gene, and CDR3 amino acid sequence. To compute the percentage overlap between repertoires, the number of shared unique clonotypes was divided by the size of the smaller repertoire. Three approaches were used to assess repertoire richness: RTK rarefaction, the Chao1 estimator, and Recon v2.1 estimates of unobserved clonotypes. OLGA was used to compute generation probabilities for all TCRbeta clonotypes that the gDNA method yielded from a few donors. TCRdb retrieved this table from immuneACCESS and kept in-frame rearrangements only. Not all clones are present; in checked studies, unresolved V genes account for under half, and no reason is known for the remainder. V, J and clone size derive from that table, while D and trimming were established from the DNA sequence. A total of 600,000 to 800,000 clones appear in this sample, approximately 77% of them only once. The top ten hold under 2% of the sample.

V loses 4 bases of germline sequence and J loses 6 bases, and the interval between the two ends is 9 bases. Measured from the cysteine to the phenylalanine, the CDR3 is 12 residues long. Only the CDR3 DNA is retained, 36 bases long and in frame from the first base. The germline V gene provides CDR1 ENHRY and CDR2 SYGVKD. Material for sequencing was memory CD4+ T cells sorted from blood. In the paper's terms, the cell subset or site label means: CD45RA-negative fraction. Here the chain combines TRBV10-3 and TRBJ1-2; the D segment cannot be called with confidence. This clonotype was obtained from a woman younger than 45 in good health. The CDR3 here reads CAISGRTDGYTF. The bases read TGTGCCATCAGTGGCAGGACCGATGGCTACACCTTC.